This note documents a single T cell receptor beta chain sequence. Its antigen has not been determined. No much larger clone is present one base from it, and per-base qualities are unavailable. CDR1 and CDR2 were assigned from the germline V gene as SGHVS and FNYEAQ. The CDR3 starts with the cysteine, ends with the phenylalanine, and has 14 residues. The sequence is cut down to CDR3 DNA, 42 bases in frame from base 1. The junction shows trimming of 1 base on V and 12 bases on J, plus 16 bases between the germline ends. The library was obtained by 5' RACE. The sample was run on an Illumina HiSeq 2500. A second PCR of roughly 7 to 11 cycles was performed with a sample-barcoded 5' primer and a J-beta primer mix. Each TCR beta cDNA molecule received a unique molecular identifier from a template-switch 5' adaptor carrying 12 random nucleotides. Each sample yielded at least 2.5 million CDR3-containing paired-end reads. First-strand cDNA was synthesized from all RNA with the Mint cDNA synthesis kit, primed by a TRBC-specific oligonucleotide. Following uracil-DNA glycosylase treatment, all cDNA underwent a first 18-cycle PCR with the universal primers M1SS and BC2_uni_R. Per the original workflow: Normalization of each sample was performed by random selection of 1 million high-quality reads, each carrying a distinct molecular identifier. Instead of being binned into consensus sequences, reads that shared molecular identifiers were thrown out. MiTCR, with a Q25 quality threshold and the strictest error-elimination algorithm, was used for CDR3 identification, clonotype clustering and error correction. A nonparametric unseen species model with Euler transformation was used to estimate a lower bound on total TCR beta diversity. TCRdb cleaned the public reads at Q25 with fastp, built clones with MiXCR and kept in-frame beta chains. For every CDR3 protein sequence, its rows merge into one entry that carries the most common genes and DNA. For this entry, the V and J calls and clone size follow TCRdb and not the study's own pipeline. This sample comprises about 1.4 million distinct CDR3 sequences, 45% to 70% of them detected only once. Of the sample, under 8.5% is held by the ten largest clones.

The donors were 40 or so Caucasian individuals from Russia, aged roughly 6 to 95 years, who were systemically healthy. Each donor gave about 9.7 milliliters of peripheral blood, drawn into EDTA-treated Vacutainer tubes. PBMCs were isolated by Ficoll-Paque density-gradient centrifugation, with at least 7 million obtained per sample. Total RNA was extracted from PBMCs with Trizol reagent, with at least 5.5 micrograms obtained per sample. Naive CD45RAhigh/CD27high T cell percentages were measured by flow cytometry on a PBMC aliquot from every donor. These data belong to a study of blood T cells in healthy people across ages (dated by TCRdb to about 2015). As for the study more broadly: Template switching captured roughly one uniquely barcoded TCR beta cDNA molecule per two T cells in model experiments. Donors were grouped into four age groups: young (average roughly 15 years), middle-aged (approximately 41), aged (about 60) and long-lived (around 80). Using the same blood draw, the study looked at two additional independent replicas of 1 million unique cDNA reads for two donors, one aged 18 to 30 and the other aged 80 or older. Age-related changes in TCR beta repertoire diversity were measured in the study by deep sequencing normalized with unique cDNA molecular identifiers. Donors of different ages were randomly distributed across sequencing lanes to avoid experimental bias. Findings and caveats that apply to the study as a whole: Estimates of total diversity from one million sequenced T cells were regarded as lower bounds and underestimates. Because the CMV infection status of the donors was unknown, age-related changes in expanded clonotypes may potentially have been confounded. Compared with the aged group, the long-lived group had more naive CD4+ T cells, fewer expanded clones and increased TCR diversity, a pattern suggesting age selection. Since profiling was done on bulk unsorted PBMCs, naive and antigen-experienced compartments could not be conclusively compared. Observed TCR beta diversity correlated strongly with the percentage of naive T cells measured by flow cytometry. Observed TCR beta diversity per million T cells fell roughly linearly with age, and a significant reduction was already apparent by age around 40.

This receptor was identified in a man aged 18-30 years in good health. The receptor chain draws on TRBV7-6 and TRBJ2-1; the D segment may tentatively be TRBD1 or TRBD2, each giving 6 matched bases. The sequenced material came from blood. The base sequence is TGTGCCAGCAGCTTAGAGGGTAGCGGCAGGGGGCAGTTCTTC. Its coded protein is CASSLEGSGRGQFF.